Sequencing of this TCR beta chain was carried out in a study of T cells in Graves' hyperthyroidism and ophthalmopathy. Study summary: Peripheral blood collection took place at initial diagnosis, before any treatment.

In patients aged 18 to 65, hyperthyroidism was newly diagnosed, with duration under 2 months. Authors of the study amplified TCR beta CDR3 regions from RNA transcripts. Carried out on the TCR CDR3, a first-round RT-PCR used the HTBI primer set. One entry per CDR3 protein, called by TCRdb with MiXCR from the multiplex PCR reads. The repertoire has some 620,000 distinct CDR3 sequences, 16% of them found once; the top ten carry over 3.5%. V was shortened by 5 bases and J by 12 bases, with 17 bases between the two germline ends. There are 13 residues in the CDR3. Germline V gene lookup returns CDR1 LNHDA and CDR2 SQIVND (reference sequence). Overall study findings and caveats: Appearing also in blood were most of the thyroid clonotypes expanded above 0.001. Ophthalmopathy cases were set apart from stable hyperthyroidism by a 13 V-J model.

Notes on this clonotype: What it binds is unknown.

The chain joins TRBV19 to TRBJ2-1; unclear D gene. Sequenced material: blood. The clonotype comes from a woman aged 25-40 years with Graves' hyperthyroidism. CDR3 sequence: CASSSGLSRGQFF. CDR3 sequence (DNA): TGTGCCAGTAGTTCCGGCTTATCTCGAGGGCAGTTCTTC.